The 25 T cell receptor beta chains given below trace back to one sample, sequenced in a study of blood T cell repertoires in COVID-19. Using immunoSEQ multiplex PCR, the repertoire was profiled, and TCRdb retains in-frame clones only, with some absent. The data contain approximately 200,000 clones, approximately 88% of them singletons. The sequencing input was PBMCs or T cells enriched from blood (not recorded which). The source of these receptors is a woman aged 25 to 39 who had been exposed to COVID-19.

The chain joins TRBV5-6 to TRBJ1-1; 9 bases are a match to TRBD1. This CDR3 spans 14 amino acids. V shed 5 bases, J shed 7 bases, and the junction held 9 bases outside the gene matches. The germline V gene has CDR1 SGHDT and CDR2 YYEEEE. The CDR3 DNA reads as TGTGCCAGCAGATCCGGGACAGGGCTGGTTGAAGCTTTCTTT. Translation: CASRSGTGLVEAFF.

This clone showed up just a few times. This chain joins TRBV5-4 and TRBJ1-2; a weak D match, TRBD1 (5 bases). V gave up 3 bases and J gave up 5 bases, with 11 bases separating them. The CDR3 loop spans 13 amino acids. The germline V gene encodes CDR1 SGHNT and CDR2 YYREEE (reference sequence). The chain's CDR3 is CASSSRQQYGYTF. The CDR3 DNA sequence: TGTGCCAGCAGCTCAAGACAGCAATATGGCTACACCTTC.

J is TRBJ1-1 and V is TRBV7-9, with 9 bases identical to TRBD1. J was trimmed by 1 base and V by 5 bases; bases with no gene match: 8. The CDR3 is 16 residues long. Germline CDR1 SEHNR, CDR2 FQNEAQ (reference sequence). Written as DNA, the CDR3 is TGTGCCAGCAGCCCCAGGGCGGGACAGGGGAACACTGAAGCTTTCTTT. Protein: CASSPRAGQGNTEAFF.

The chain is built from TRBV18 and TRBJ1-2; D perhaps matches TRBD1 (5 bases). Germline-derived CDR1 and CDR2 are KGHSH and LQKENI. Deletions cut 2 bases from V and 0 bases from J, with 13 bases between. This CDR3 is 16 amino acids long. The CDR3 here is CASSPSRQTSNYGYTF. The DNA for the CDR3 is TGTGCCAGCTCACCAAGTAGACAGACATCTAACTATGGCTACACCTTC.

The count of this clone is one. V gene TRBV18 combines with J gene TRBJ1-6, with 10 nucleotides matching TRBD1. The CDR3 contains 15 residues. The germline V gene encodes CDR1 KGHSH and CDR2 LQKENI. J was trimmed by 9 bases and V by 3 bases; bases with no gene match: 5. CDR3 nucleotide sequence: TGTGCCAGCTCACCCGAGGGACAGGGGTCTTCACCCCTCCACTTT. Encoded protein: CASSPEGQGSSPLHF.

This sequence joins TRBV29-1 and TRBJ2-1, with D perhaps TRBD2 (6 bases). Germline CDR1 SQVTM, CDR2 ANQGSEA. CDR3 length: 14 amino acids. V was trimmed by 6 bases and J by 6 bases, leaving 18 bases between them. The CDR3 here is CSVVTTSAPNEQFF. The CDR3, as DNA: TGCAGCGTCGTAACGACTAGTGCTCCCAATGAGCAGTTCTTC.

The rearrangement joins TRBV27 to TRBJ1-6; tentatively, D is TRBD1 (5 bases). The length of the CDR3 is 14 residues. From germline, CDR1 is MNHEY and CDR2 SMNVEV (reference sequence). V was pared by 6 bases and J by 9 bases, with 15 bases between. In DNA form, the CDR3 reads TGTGCCAGCAGCGCTAGGGGTGAAGGTTCACCCCTCCACTTT. This translates into CASSARGEGSPLHF.

The genes are TRBV11-2 and TRBJ2-5, with TRBD2 matching over 11 bases. This CDR3 has 17 residues. The J segment lost 3 bases and the V segment lost 2 bases, leaving 8 bases of the junction unmatched. Germline V CDR1 and CDR2: SGHAT, FQNNGV. The CDR3 reads CASSLRTAGLAEETQYF. The CDR3 DNA reads TGTGCCAGCAGCTTAAGGACCGCGGGACTAGCGGAAGAGACCCAGTACTTC.

This chain links TRBV28 with TRBJ2-5; TRBD2 agrees at 13 bases. After removal of 6 bases from V and 1 base from J, the junction contained 5 bases not matched to a gene. The CDR3 extends over 16 amino acids. Germline values: CDR1 MDHEN, CDR2 SYDVKM. CDR3 sequence reads: CASSRTSGSSQETQYF. In nucleotides, the CDR3 is TGTGCCAGCAGCCGGACTAGCGGGAGTTCCCAAGAGACCCAGTACTTC. The full variable domain, completed using reference TRBV28 and TRBJ2-5, is DVKVTQSSRYLVKRTGEKVFLECVQDMDHENMFWYRQDPGLGLRLIYFSYDVKMKEKGDIPEGYSVSREKKERFSLILESASTNQTSMYLCASSRTSGSSQETQYFGPGTRLLVL.

The V gene is TRBV9, the J gene TRBJ2-2; tentatively, D is TRBD2 (6 bases). Trimming left V 1 base short and J 5 bases short, with 27 bases between. CDR1 is SGDLS and CDR2 is YYNGEE in the germline V gene. The length of the CDR3 is 20 residues. DNA for the CDR3: TGTGCCAGCAGCGTACCCAAAAATCCACCCCCGGGAGTAGGAACCGGGGAGCTGTTTTTT. Its translation is CASSVPKNPPPGVGTGELFF.

This clone was observed a handful of times. This chain uses TRBV5-4 with TRBJ2-6, with D unclear. CDR1 is SGHNT, CDR2 YYREEE, per germline (reference sequence). V lost 1 base, J lost 0 bases, and 8 bases lay in between. The CDR3 totals 16 residues. DNA for the CDR3: TGTGCCAGCAGCTTGTTGCGCTTCTCTGGGGCCAACGTCCTGACTTTC. Translated, it gives CASSLLRFSGANVLTF.

The gene calls are TRBV4-1 and TRBJ2-5, with 15 bases matching TRBD2. CDR3 length equals 18 residues. The V and J ends lost 2 bases and 2 bases, in that order; junction bases with no gene match: 6. The germline gives CDR1 MGHRA, CDR2 YSYEKL. The CDR3 sequence is CASSQTGTSGRNQETQYF. The CDR3 nucleotides read TGCGCCAGCAGCCAAACCGGGACTAGCGGGAGGAATCAAGAGACCCAGTACTTC.

The chain employs TRBV30 and TRBJ1-1; D is undetermined. The CDR3 is 15 amino acids. Per the germline V gene, CDR1 is GTSNPN and CDR2 is SVGIG (reference sequence). The V end lost 0 bases, the J end lost 6 bases, and 17 bases lay between the germline ends. DNA for the CDR3: TGTGCCTGGAGTGTACTAGGCGGGAGGGCCTCTGAAGCTTTCTTT. Protein sequence: CAWSVLGGRASEAFF.

The gene calls are TRBV11-2 and TRBJ1-6; 10 bases are a match to TRBD1. The junction had 7 bases not matched to a gene; V was cut back by 5 bases and J by 9 bases. Germline CDR1 is SGHAT and CDR2 is FQNNGV. This CDR3 has 15 amino acids. The DNA for the CDR3 is TGTGCCAGCAGCACCCGGACAGGGGGAGGTTCACCCCTCCACTTT. It codes for CASSTRTGGGSPLHF.

The rearrangement links TRBV27 to TRBJ2-3; 12 bases are a match to TRBD2. This CDR3 spans 15 amino acids. V dropped 6 bases and J dropped 1; count of bases not matched to a gene: 2. The germline gives CDR1 MNHEY, CDR2 SMNVEV (reference sequence). CDR3 sequence (DNA): TGTGCCAGCAGCCGACTAGCGGGGGGCACAGATACGCAGTATTTT. This codes for CASSRLAGGTDTQYF.

V is TRBV5-1 and J is TRBJ1-1, with D possibly matching TRBD1 (5 bases). V lost 2 bases and J lost 3, with 11 bases in between. Looked up from germline, CDR1 is SGHRS and CDR2 is YFSETQ. The CDR3 loop spans 14 amino acids. This CDR3 reads CASSFPGPDTEAFF. The CDR3, as DNA: TGCGCCAGCAGCTTCCCAGGGCCCGACACTGAAGCTTTCTTT. The complete variable domain, with remaining parts taken from reference TRBV5-1 and TRBJ1-1, reads KAGVTQTPRYLIKTRGQQVTLSCSPISGHRSVSWYQQTPGQGLQFLFEYFSETQRNKGNFPGRFSGRQFSNSRSEMNVSTLELGDSALYLCASSFPGPDTEAFFGQGTRLTVV.

V usage is TRBV5-5 and J usage is TRBJ2-2; TRBD1 aligns across 9 bases. The CDR3 has 16 amino acids. Germline lookup yields CDR1 SGHKS and CDR2 YYEKEE (reference sequence). Germline trimming cut 4 bases from V and 2 bases from J; bases unmatched to any gene: 6. For the CDR3, the DNA is TGTGCCAGCAGCAACTGGGGACAGGGAAACACCGGGGAGCTGTTTTTT. Translated: CASSNWGQGNTGELFF.

V gene TRBV2 combines with J gene TRBJ2-1, with 7 bases lining up with TRBD2. In germline, CDR1 is SNHLY, CDR2 FYNNEI. J gave up 5 bases and V 6 bases, and 7 bases lay outside the gene matches. This CDR3 region has 14 residues. The CDR3 region has the DNA TGTGCCAGCAGACCCAGGGACTACCACAATGAGCAGTTCTTC. It is translated as CASRPRDYHNEQFF.

This chain joins TRBV7-9 and TRBJ1-2, with 11 nucleotides matching TRBD1. Germline-derived CDR1 and CDR2 are SEHNR and FQNEAQ (reference sequence). Trimming cost V 2 bases and J 6 bases; bases outside gene matches: 5. The CDR3 covers 15 residues. The CDR3 nucleotides are TGTGCCAGCAGCTTATCGGGACAGGGGGGCCATGGCTACACCTTC. Translated: CASSLSGQGGHGYTF.

This chain links TRBV6-5 with TRBJ2-1; weak D call: TRBD2 (6 bases). V was clipped by 11 bases and J by 2 bases, with 10 bases between them. The CDR3 length is 12 residues. CDR1 and CDR2 (germline): MNHEY, SVGAGI. For the CDR3, the DNA is TGTGCCGGCGGGATCCCCTACAATGAGCAGTTCTTC. Protein product: CAGGIPYNEQFF.

The rearrangement links TRBV5-6 to TRBJ1-3; tentatively, D is TRBD1 (5 bases). V was trimmed by 3 bases and J by 1 base, leaving 14 bases between them. This CDR3 comprises 16 residues. From germline, CDR1 is SGHDT and CDR2 YYEEEE. The CDR3 spells CASSSLPQGSGNTIYF. The CDR3 coding sequence is TGTGCCAGCAGCTCACTACCGCAGGGTTCTGGAAACACCATATATTTT.

The CDR3 spells CASSSVQGGNMNTEAFF. The CDR3 nucleotides are TGTGCCAGCTCATCGGTTCAGGGGGGAAACATGAACACTGAAGCTTTCTTT. The rearrangement joins TRBV18 to TRBJ1-1; TRBD1 matches at 7 bases. There are 17 residues in the CDR3. The germline gives CDR1 KGHSH, CDR2 LQKENI. The junction had 12 bases not matched to a gene; V was cut back by 5 bases and J by 0 bases.

V is TRBV27 and J is TRBJ2-7, with a tentative D call TRBD2 (6 bases). The CDR3 covers 13 residues. CDR1 is MNHEY and CDR2 is SMNVEV in the germline V gene (reference sequence). V was cut by 8 bases and J by 3 bases, with 14 bases left in between. The CDR3 reads CASYSLGGYEQYF. In nucleotides, the CDR3 is TGTGCCAGCTACTCGTTGGGGGGCTACGAGCAGTACTTC.

The chain couples TRBV5-4 to TRBJ1-1; maybe TRBD1 (5 bases). The germline V gene has CDR1 SGHNT and CDR2 YYREEE (reference sequence). V lost 1 base to trimming and J lost 0 bases, with 19 bases between them. This CDR3 comprises 18 residues. The chain's CDR3 is CASSLTPDTLLMNTEAFF. The CDR3, as DNA: TGTGCCAGCAGCTTGACTCCGGACACGCTATTGATGAACACTGAAGCTTTCTTT.

The J gene is TRBJ1-2, the V gene TRBV28; 9 bases agree with TRBD1. The CDR3 extends over 15 amino acids. Per the germline V gene, CDR1 is MDHEN and CDR2 is SYDVKM. The V gene end was trimmed by 7 bases and the J gene end by 6 bases; junction bases not matched to a gene: 12. The CDR3 is CASKGSGQGVHGYTF. The DNA of the CDR3 is TGTGCCAGCAAAGGGTCGGGACAGGGAGTACATGGCTACACCTTC.